This T cell receptor (beta chain) was retrieved from a study of cytotoxic CD8 clonotypes in ibrutinib-treated CLL (dated by TCRdb to the early 2020s). Looking at the study overall: The cohort was composed of under 12 relapsed/refractory and fewer than 16 treatment-naive patients; IGHV unmutated status was identified in roughly 17 patients. Every sample from remission and from progressive disease was obtained while the patients were still on ibrutinib. Samples at response were collected after a median of around twelve months of treatment, with a range of roughly 6 to 40 months. Partial responses were observed in approximately 24 patients and complete responses in 2; after a median follow-up of 68 months, remission was maintained in roughly 15 patients and progression was observed in roughly 12. Longitudinal samples were obtainable from about 30% of the 86 participants in the trial. Cryopreserved peripheral blood mononuclear cells were collected at three points: before therapy, at response, and at either sustained remission or disease progression. Samples averaged 255,043 productive templates and just under 95,000 productive rearrangements. Study-wide conclusions, independent of this receptor: Public clonotypes were rare and either contracted or stayed stable during treatment, and the rise in clonality at ibrutinib response reflected the expansion of private clonotypes. Sampling times were not matched between sustained-remission and progressing patients, and lymph node repertoires were not studied. Clonality increased at ibrutinib response, stayed stable in sustained remission, and fell back toward baseline at progression. Baseline clonality was found to be higher than that of age-matched healthy donors and was strongly correlated with circulating CD8+ T-cell counts.

With regard to this clone: There is no known antigen for this receptor. Base qualities are not recorded, but no much larger clone differs from it by a single base.

The CDR3 holds 15 amino acids from the cysteine to the phenylalanine. Only CDR3 DNA remains: 45 bases, in frame from the first base. V trim: 1 base; J trim: 3 bases; unmatched bases: 6. CDR1 KGHSH and CDR2 LQKENI are derived from the germline V gene. On a MiSeq, deep resolution sequencing aimed for a depth between 1 in 1 million and 1 in 200,000 T cells, with each clonotype covered 10x on average. The immunoSEQ hsTCRB Kit was used to generate TCR beta libraries. The source study handled its data this way. Data were analyzed with ImmunoSEQ Data Assistant and ImmunoSEQ Analyzer, with V, D and J genes assigned per IMGT definitions. Clonality, with values ranging from 0 to 1, was calculated as one minus the normalized Shannon entropy of productive rearrangement frequencies. Only overrepresented clonotypes making up at least 0.05% of the repertoire of each patient were included in the public clonotype analysis. Roughly 13 repertoires from age-matched healthy donors, obtained from immuneACCESS, served as clonality controls. Here the immuneACCESS table is served through TCRdb, limited to in-frame sequences with V and J called. Missing clones are a known gap in these copies; in checked studies unresolved V genes cover under half, and the rest lacks a known reason. V, J and clone size are those of that table, while D and trimming were read from the DNA. The table for this sample lists approximately 100,000 clones; approximately 56% of them were counted only once. Under 45% of the sample lies in the top ten.

According to the study, the label for this sample's time point signals: approximately 25 months on ibrutinib. For TCR beta library preparation, approximately 2.2 micrograms of genomic DNA were isolated from cryopreserved PBMCs. Longitudinal blood samples from CLL patients on ibrutinib monotherapy were analyzed using high-throughput TCR beta sequencing. The patients were enrolled in a single-center, open-label phase 2 trial of ibrutinib monotherapy. The V and J segments used are TRBV18 and TRBJ2-7, and TRBD1 aligns with 7 junction nucleotides. Source: PBMCs, taken after 24 months of ibrutinib treatment. The clonotype was recovered from a human donor with chronic lymphocytic leukemia. The bases read TGTGCCAGCTCACCACTGGGGACAGCGTTCTACGAGCAGTACTTC. This sequence encodes CASSPLGTAFYEQYF.